The T cell receptor beta chain described here comes from a study of identical twins. Trimming took 7 bases from V and 2 from J; bases not matched to a gene: 3. This CDR3 comprises 13 residues. The germline V gene encodes CDR1 MNHEY and CDR2 SVGAGI. TCRdb ran MiXCR on the 5' RACE reads and lists one entry per CDR3 protein. This table holds 310,000 or so distinct CDR3 sequences, around 9.7% found once. This sample also belongs to another study, concerning yellow fever vaccine responses in identical twins.

The sequence was obtained from a woman aged 18-30 years in good health. This chain connects TRBV6-5 to TRBJ2-7, with 9 bases that match TRBD2. The sequenced sample consisted of CD8+ T cells sorted from blood. CDR3 in DNA: TGTGCCAGCATTTCTAGCGGGACCTACGAGCAGTACTTC. It codes for CASISSGTYEQYF.